This entry lists 21 T cell receptor beta chains sequenced from one sample in a study of spatial heterogeneity in lung cancer. The time point denotes: blood at routine non-recurrence follow-up after resection. Unsorted whole RNA samples from tumor, nontumor lung or frozen PBMC were sequenced. MiXCR, applied by TCRdb to the 5' RACE reads, yields one record per CDR3 protein. In the table there are some 110,000 distinct CDR3 sequences, 12% of which are singletons. Sequences were derived from PBMCs, sampled at follow-up. These receptor sequences come from a male donor with early-stage non-small cell lung cancer.

This clonotype was counted only a few times. The chain couples TRBV6-6 to TRBJ1-6; D is uncertain. Germline values: CDR1 MNHNY, CDR2 SVGAGI (reference sequence). Trimming cost V 6 bases and J 1 base, with 7 bases left between them. This CDR3 region has 14 residues. In nucleotides, the CDR3 is TGTGCCAGCAGGATCAGATCCTATAATTCACCCCTCCACTTT. This gives the protein CASRIRSYNSPLHF.

V is TRBV20-1 and J is TRBJ1-2, with D unresolved. The CDR3 runs 11 residues. V lost 4 bases and J 6 bases, leaving 9 bases between the germline ends. CDR1 is DFQATT, CDR2 SNEGSKA, per germline (reference sequence). In DNA form, the CDR3 reads TGCAGTGCTACCCGGAGAGATGGCTACACCTTC. Amino acids: CSATRRDGYTF.

This clonotype was observed at least ten times. This chain joins TRBV6-2 or TRBV6-3 and TRBJ2-2; D is undetermined. Germline V gene sequence: CDR1 MNHEY, CDR2 SVGEGT. The CDR3 has 13 residues. Trimming shortened V by 6 bases and J by 8 bases, and 13 bases separated the two germline ends. CDR3 loop: CASSPVGGGELFF. For the CDR3, the DNA is TGTGCCAGCAGCCCCGTGGGTGGTGGGGAGCTGTTTTTT.

This clonotype showed up many times. This rearrangement joins TRBV10-1 to TRBJ2-5; tentative D call: TRBD2 (5 bases). The CDR3 runs 13 residues. V gave up 5 bases and J gave up 1 base, with 8 bases separating them. Germline V CDR1 and CDR2: WNHNN, SYGVQD (reference sequence). This chain's CDR3 is CASSRGPQETQYF. The CDR3 nucleotides are TGCGCCAGCAGTAGAGGGCCCCAAGAGACCCAGTACTTC.

This clonotype has ten or more counts. The genes are TRBV14 and TRBJ1-1; no clear D gene. This CDR3 comprises 11 residues. CDR1 and CDR2 from the germline V gene are SGHDN and FVKESK. V was pared by 4 bases and J by 11 bases, with 11 bases between. The CDR3 loop reads CASSPWPRAFF. The CDR3 bases are TGTGCCAGCAGCCCATGGCCGAGGGCTTTCTTT.

The rearrangement joins TRBV6-2 or TRBV6-3 to TRBJ1-5; 9 positions agree with TRBD1. CDR1 is MNHEY and CDR2 is SVGEGT in the germline V gene. CDR3 length equals 15 residues. The V and J ends lost 5 bases and 3 bases, in that order; junction bases with no gene match: 5. The CDR3 nucleotides read TGTGCCAGCAGTCGTCGGGACAGGGTCAATCAGCCCCAGCATTTT. Its translation: CASSRRDRVNQPQHF.

V usage is TRBV4-1 and J usage is TRBJ1-2, with unresolved D. Trimming removed 0 bases at V and 2 bases at J, with 10 bases between. Germline V gives CDR1 MGHRA, CDR2 YSYEKL. The CDR3 is 15 residues long. CDR3 in DNA: TGCGCCAGCAGCCAAGATGAGGGAAACAACTATGGCTACACCTTC. Its protein is CASSQDEGNNYGYTF.

Only a few counts were recorded for this clonotype. V usage is TRBV28 and J usage is TRBJ2-7; TRBD2 matches at 8 bases. This CDR3 contains 15 residues. Trimming took 1 base from V and 2 from J; bases not matched to a gene: 4. Germline assignment: CDR1 MDHEN and CDR2 SYDVKM. The DNA for the CDR3 is TGTGCCAGCAGTTTATTGGCACTAGCGGCCTACGAGCAGTACTTC. Its protein product is CASSLLALAAYEQYF.

The table lists this clonotype with many counts. In DNA form, the CDR3 reads TGCGCCAGCAGCTTGCGGGGGGCGCAGGATACGCAGTATTTT. Protein product: CASSLRGAQDTQYF. The gene calls are TRBV5-1 and TRBJ2-3; D possibly corresponds to TRBD2 (7 bases). The germline V and J ends were trimmed by 1 base and 6 bases, with 12 bases remaining between them. Germline V lookup: CDR1 SGHRS, CDR2 YFSETQ. The CDR3 has 14 residues.

This clonotype was detected many times. The genes are TRBV20-1 and TRBJ1-5; 7 nucleotides match TRBD1. The germline CDR1 and CDR2 sequences are DFQATT and SNEGSKA (reference sequence). The CDR3 is made up of 15 amino acids. J lost 3 bases, V lost 2 bases, and 7 bases had no gene match. The CDR3 loop is CSARHETGDNQPQHF. DNA for the CDR3: TGCAGTGCTAGACATGAAACAGGGGACAATCAGCCCCAGCATTTT.

In this sample, this clonotype turned up a few times. The rearrangement links TRBV7-2 to TRBJ2-3; D unclear. Trimming removed 1 base at V and 1 base at J, with 9 bases between. The CDR3 has 15 amino acids. Per the germline V gene, CDR1 is SGHTA and CDR2 is FQGNSA. The DNA of the CDR3 is TGTGCCAGCAGCTTAGTCGGTATTGGCACAGATACGCAGTATTTT. Translated, it gives CASSLVGIGTDTQYF.

Regarding this clonotype: Since a much larger clone is just one base distant, this may be a read error. The J gene is TRBJ2-7, the V gene TRBV3-1; TRBD1 matches at 9 bases. Germline V gene lookup returns CDR1 LGHDT and CDR2 YNNKEL (reference sequence). CDR3 length: 17 amino acids. The CDR3 DNA reads TGTGCCAGCTGCCAAGTAACAGGACAGGGGAGCTCCTACGAGCAGTACTTC. Encoded protein: CASCQVTGQGSSYEQYF.

This clonotype occurred many times. The chain recombines TRBV4-1 with TRBJ1-1; the match to TRBD1 covers 8 bases. Germline V gene sequence: CDR1 MGHRA, CDR2 YSYEKL. The CDR3 has 14 residues. The V gene end was trimmed by 4 bases and the J gene end by 1 base; junction bases not matched to a gene: 2. CDR3 bases: TGCGCCAGCAGCCCGGACAGGGCGAACACTGAAGCTTTCTTT. Encoded protein: CASSPDRANTEAFF.

This clonotype was picked up many times. The chain has TRBV7-3 and TRBJ2-1, with D hard to call. V was trimmed by 1 base and J by 6 bases, leaving 16 bases between them. Germline CDR1 and CDR2: SGHTA and FQGTGA. The CDR3 has 16 residues. The CDR3, as DNA: TGTGCCAGCAGCTTAAAACCTAACCTAGGGATCAATGAGCAGTTCTTC. This gives the protein CASSLKPNLGINEQFF.

This clonotype showed up many times. The chain links TRBV3-1 to TRBJ2-3; unclear D gene. The CDR3 runs 15 residues. V dropped 3 bases and J dropped 5 bases, with 15 bases sitting between them. Germline V gives CDR1 LGHDT, CDR2 YNNKEL (reference sequence). The CDR3 is CASSQTRSYGDTQYF. For the CDR3, the DNA is TGTGCCAGCAGCCAGACTCGCAGTTACGGAGATACGCAGTATTTT.

This clonotype showed up many times. The chain uses TRBV4-3 and TRBJ2-6; 8 bases map to TRBD1. The CDR3 is 18 amino acids. Germline V lookup: CDR1 LGHNA, CDR2 YSLEER. The V segment lost 0 bases and the J segment 2 bases; nucleotides outside the gene matches: 6. The CDR3 DNA reads TGCGCCAGCAGCCAAGAGGACAGGGCAACTACTGGGGCCAACGTCCTGACTTTC. This translates into CASSQEDRATTGANVLTF.

This clonotype appeared a few times. The conserved phenylalanine or tryptophan normally closing the CDR3 is absent here, so this likely arose from a read error. It is unclear where the CDR3 begins or ends on the DNA, so no DNA is shown, and the CDR3 is as TCRdb lists it. The chain employs TRBV4-1 and TRBJ2-3. Looked up from germline, CDR1 is MGHRA and CDR2 is YSYEKL. The CDR3 length is 14 residues, termini included. This chain's CDR3 is CASSQANGSLMLRE.

The chain couples TRBV10-3 to TRBJ1-3; D perhaps matches TRBD1 (6 bases). The germline CDR1 and CDR2 sequences are ENHRY and SYGVKD. The V gene lost 2 bases and the J gene lost 0 bases, with 14 bases spanning the gap. The CDR3 has 17 residues. The DNA of the CDR3 is TGTGCCATCAGTGAGGATCGGGGGCGATCCTCTGGAAACACCATATATTTT. This sequence encodes CAISEDRGRSSGNTIYF.

This clonotype was detected ten times or more. This rearrangement joins TRBV5-1 to TRBJ2-3, with 11 nucleotides matching TRBD2. The CDR3 is 15 amino acids. Germline V gene data show CDR1 as SGHRS and CDR2 as YFSETQ. The J segment lost 5 bases and the V segment lost 3 bases, leaving 5 bases of the junction unmatched. The CDR3 coding sequence is TGCGCCAGCAGCTATAGCGGGGGGGTCGGAGATACGCAGTATTTT. Translation gives CASSYSGGVGDTQYF.

The chain recombines TRBV23-1 with TRBJ2-7; D remains unclear. TRBV23-1 is an open reading frame whose function is uncertain. Between the trimmed V and J ends, which lost 0 bases and 6 bases, there was a span of 15 bases. The CDR3 is 15 residues long. CDR3 sequence: CASSQSPPGISEQYF. The CDR3 DNA follows: TGCGCCAGCAGTCAATCCCCGCCGGGTATAAGCGAGCAGTACTTC.

This clonotype was seen more than once but under ten times. The chain uses TRBV2 and TRBJ1-2, with D perhaps matching TRBD1 (5 bases). V was shortened by 7 bases and J by 0 bases, with 15 bases between the two germline ends. The CDR3 has 15 residues. The germline V gene has CDR1 SNHLY and CDR2 FYNNEI. CDR3: CASIPGGSANYGYTF. CDR3 sequence (DNA): TGTGCCAGCATCCCGGGGGGATCAGCTAACTATGGCTACACCTTC.